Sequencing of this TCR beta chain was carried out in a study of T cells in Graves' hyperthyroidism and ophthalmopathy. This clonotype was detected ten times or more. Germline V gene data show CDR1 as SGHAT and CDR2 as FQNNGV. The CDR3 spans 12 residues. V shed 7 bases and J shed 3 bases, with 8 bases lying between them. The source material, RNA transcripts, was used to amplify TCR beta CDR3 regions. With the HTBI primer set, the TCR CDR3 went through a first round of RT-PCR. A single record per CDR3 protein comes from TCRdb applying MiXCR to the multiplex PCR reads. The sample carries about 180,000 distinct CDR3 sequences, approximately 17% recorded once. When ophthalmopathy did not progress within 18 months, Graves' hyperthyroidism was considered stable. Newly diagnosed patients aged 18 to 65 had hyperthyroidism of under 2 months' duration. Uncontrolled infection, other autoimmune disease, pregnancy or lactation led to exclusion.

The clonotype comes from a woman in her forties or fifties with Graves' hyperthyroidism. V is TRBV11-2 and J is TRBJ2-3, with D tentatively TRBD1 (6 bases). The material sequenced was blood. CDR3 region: CASTGETDTQYF. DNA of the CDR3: TGTGCCAGCACAGGGGAAACAGATACGCAGTATTTT.